The 8 T cell receptor beta chains below come from one sample, sequenced in a study of molecular identifiers for immune sequencing clone quantification. TCRdb re-called the PCR reads with MiXCR, one entry per CDR3 protein. The sample lists a few hundred thousand distinct CDR3 sequences; roughly a quarter were seen once. Sample: naive CD8+ T cells from blood, with Jurkat cell RNA spiked in. The subset denotes: FACS-sorted CD8+CD4-CCR7+CD45RA+ naive T cells. All receptors derive from a human donor in good health. Some libraries in this study had Jurkat cell RNA spiked in.

This clonotype showed up just a few times. The chain links TRBV7-2 to TRBJ2-1; 14 positions match TRBD2. The CDR3 length is 15 residues. V was pared by 5 bases and J by 7 bases, with 4 bases of the junction left unmatched. From germline, CDR1 is SGHTA and CDR2 FQGNSA. CDR3 loop: CASSPGTSGSNEQFF. The CDR3, as DNA: TGTGCCAGCAGCCCCGGGACTAGCGGGAGTAATGAGCAGTTCTTC.

This chain joins TRBV20-1 and TRBJ2-3, with 7 nucleotides matching TRBD2. Germline values: CDR1 DFQATT, CDR2 SNEGSKA (reference sequence). Trimming at V came to 5 bases and at J to 2 bases, leaving 10 bases not matched to a gene. This CDR3 has 15 residues. The DNA for the CDR3 is TGCAGTGCTCCCGTAGGGCGGGGGTTCACAGATACGCAGTATTTT. Protein product: CSAPVGRGFTDTQYF.

This clonotype was detected many times. The CDR3 region has the DNA TGTGCCAGCAGCGTAGATGGGGCTCAGAACACTGAAGCTTTCTTT. It encodes CASSVDGAQNTEAFF. The V gene is TRBV9, the J gene TRBJ1-1; a weak D match, TRBD1 (5 bases). This CDR3 is built from 15 residues. V lost 0 bases and J lost 1, with 10 bases in between. CDR1 and CDR2 (germline): SGDLS, YYNGEE.

This clonotype came up many times. The gene calls are TRBV28 and TRBJ2-3, with TRBD1 as a possible D gene (6 bases). The germline V gene has CDR1 MDHEN and CDR2 SYDVKM. Deletions cut 2 bases from V and 2 bases from J, with 11 bases between. This CDR3 has 15 amino acids. CDR3 in amino acids: CASSLMDSLTDTQYF. The CDR3, as DNA: TGTGCCAGCAGTTTAATGGACAGCCTCACAGATACGCAGTATTTT.

As concerns this clonotype: Here the CDR3 omits its conserved ending phenylalanine or tryptophan, so a read error is the likely source. V and J are TRBV6-5 and TRBJ1-4; D unclear. The CDR3 has 16 amino acids. Germline CDR1 is MNHEY and CDR2 is SVGAGI. The V end was cut by 2 bases, the J end by 7 bases, with 17 bases between. This CDR3 reads CASSYERRASPEKLFL. CDR3 bases: TGTGCCAGCAGTTACGAGAGGCGGGCTTCTCCTGAAAAACTGTTTCTT.

The chain carries TRBV29-1 and TRBJ2-3, with TRBD2 identical over 10 bases. Germline-derived CDR1 and CDR2 are SQVTM and ANQGSEA. Losses at the gene ends were 2 bases for V and 4 bases for J; bases not matched to a gene: 12. This CDR3 comprises 17 residues. The chain's CDR3 is CSVEHKTSGAPPDTQYF. The CDR3 bases are TGCAGCGTTGAACACAAAACTAGCGGGGCCCCCCCAGATACGCAGTATTTT.

This clonotype was found a few times. The chain has TRBV10-2 and TRBJ2-5; D is unclear. The CDR3 has 12 amino acids. The V and J ends lost 2 bases and 5 bases respectively, with 6 bases between them. CDR1 and CDR2 (germline): WSHSY, SAAADI. CDR3 sequence (DNA): TGCGCCAGCAGTGAGGTTGGGGAGACCCAGTACTTC. It translates to CASSEVGETQYF.

This chain uses TRBV11-2 with TRBJ2-3, with 8 bases lining up with TRBD2. V trimming: 5 bases; J trimming: 6 bases; junction bases outside the gene matches: 7. This CDR3 is 14 amino acids long. CDR1 SGHAT and CDR2 FQNNGV come from the germline V gene. The DNA for the CDR3 is TGTGCCAGCAGCAAGAGCGGGAGTCTCGATACGCAGTATTTT. Translating it yields CASSKSGSLDTQYF.